The clone carrying this TCR beta chain was seen ten or more times. Its antigen is not known. This specimen belongs to a study of T cells in Graves' hyperthyroidism and ophthalmopathy. Findings of the study overall: Most clonotypes that expanded in the thyroid above 0.001 also showed up in blood.

Patients were excluded because of uncontrolled infection, other autoimmune disease, pregnancy or lactation. Clinical symptoms, serum thyroxine and TRAb, thyroid ultrasound and orbital computed tomography together formed the diagnostic basis. Amplification targeted TCR beta CDR3 regions from RNA transcripts. During a first-round RT-PCR of the TCR CDR3, the HTBI primer set was used. TCRdb re-called the multiplex PCR reads through MiXCR, storing one row per CDR3 protein. The sample holds fewer than 650,000 distinct CDR3 sequences, roughly 14% seen once. V was pared by 2 bases and J by 1 base, with 6 bases of the junction left unmatched. CDR1 and CDR2 from the germline V gene are MNHEY and SVGEGT. This CDR3 comprises 17 residues.

The sequenced sample consisted of blood. The rearrangement links TRBV6-2 or TRBV6-3 to TRBJ2-2; 8 nucleotides align to TRBD1. The receptor was derived from a middle-aged woman with Graves' ophthalmopathy. The CDR3 region has the DNA TGTGCCAGCAGTTACCGGGGACAGGTGATGAACACCGGGGAGCTGTTTTTT. This sequence encodes CASSYRGQVMNTGELFF.